The next 17 T cell receptor beta chains were all read from a single sample in a study of T cell clones after liver transplantation. Clones were read by immunoSEQ multiplex PCR, and TCRdb kept only the in-frame ones, dropping some. The sample lists some 80,000 clones; about 85% were seen once. The sample here was CD4+ T cells from blood, taken around 50 months after liver transplant. Receptors originate from a human patient who received a liver transplant. Some of these T cells may belong to the graft donor.

The V gene is TRBV28, the J gene TRBJ1-1; D not certain. This CDR3 is 12 amino acids long. Per germline, CDR1 MDHEN and CDR2 SYDVKM. With 5 bases removed from V and 10 bases from J, the gap between germline ends came to 14 bases. The chain's CDR3 is CASSGRLFPAFF. CDR3 coding DNA: TGTGCCAGCAGTGGGAGACTATTTCCAGCTTTCTTT.

The CDR3 loop reads CASSYGTGSEAFF. CDR3 DNA sequence: TGTGCCAGCAGCTACGGGACAGGGAGTGAAGCTTTCTTT. J is TRBJ1-1 and V is TRBV7-9, with TRBD1 identical over 9 bases. The length of the CDR3 is 13 residues. Germline V lookup: CDR1 SEHNR, CDR2 FQNEAQ (reference sequence). V lost 4 bases to trimming and J lost 7 bases; unmatched junction nucleotides: 4.

This clone rates as medium-sized (0.01 to 0.1%). Other DNA sequences from this sample encode an identical CDR3 as well. CDR3 residues: CASSFKHGELFF. The CDR3 DNA sequence: TGTGCCAGCAGCTTCAAGCACGGGGAGCTGTTTTTT. The rearrangement links TRBV11-3 to TRBJ2-2; D not resolved. The germline gives CDR1 SGHNT, CDR2 YENEEA. There are 12 residues in the CDR3. The V end was cut by 3 bases, the J end by 7 bases, with 6 bases between. The full variable domain, completed using reference TRBV11-3 and TRBJ2-2, is EAGVVQSPRYKIIEKKQPVAFWCNPISGHNTLYWYLQNLGQGPELLIRYENEEAVDDSQLPKDRFSAERLKGVDSTLKIQPAELGDSAVYLCASSFKHGELFFGEGSRLTVL.

The chain couples TRBV6-1 to TRBJ1-4; D not certain. This CDR3 contains 15 residues. Between the trimmed V and J ends, which lost 4 bases and 4 bases, there was a span of 13 bases. Germline-derived CDR1 and CDR2 are MNHNS and SASEGT. The CDR3 DNA reads as TGTGCCAGCAGTGGGTTGAGGCAGCATAATGAAAAACTGTTTTTT. The encoded protein is CASSGLRQHNEKLFF.

This chain links TRBV18 with TRBJ2-2, with D perhaps matching TRBD1 (5 bases). Germline V gives CDR1 KGHSH, CDR2 LQKENI. The V gene lost 0 bases and the J gene lost 3 bases, with 5 bases spanning the gap. The CDR3 consists of 14 residues. DNA of the CDR3: TGTGCCAGCTCACCACCGACAGACACCGGGGAGCTGTTTTTT. It translates to CASSPPTDTGELFF.

The V call is TRBV6-5, the J call TRBJ1-1; no definite D call. The CDR3 runs 14 residues. Trimming removed 2 bases from V and 1 base from J, with 8 bases in between. Germline-derived CDR1 and CDR2 are MNHEY and SVGAGI. The CDR3 coding sequence is TGTGCCAGCAGTTACGACGCCTGGAACACTGAAGCTTTCTTT. This sequence encodes CASSYDAWNTEAFF.

The V call is TRBV4-2, the J call TRBJ1-4; possibly TRBD1 for D (5 bases). The V end lost 4 bases, the J end lost 5 bases, and 14 bases lay between the germline ends. This CDR3 comprises 15 residues. CDR1 is LGHNA, CDR2 YNFKEQ, per germline. CDR3 nucleotides: TGTGCCAGCAGCCCTCGACAGAGGGAAAATGAAAAACTGTTTTTT. Translating it yields CASSPRQRENEKLFF.

This chain links TRBV7-3 with TRBJ2-2, with D possibly TRBD1 on 6 matching bases. V lost 6 bases, J lost 2 bases, and 13 bases lay in between. CDR3 length: 15 amino acids. Germline CDR1 is SGHTA and CDR2 is FQGTGA. CDR3 amino acids: CASRRDTANTGELFF. The CDR3 nucleotides are TGTGCCAGCAGGAGGGACACCGCAAACACCGGGGAGCTGTTTTTT.

In its sample, this clone was seen a few times. V gene TRBV6-4 combines with J gene TRBJ1-6; tentative D call: TRBD1 (6 bases). Trimming cost V 5 bases and J 7 bases, with 9 bases left between them. Germline CDR1 is MRHNA and CDR2 is SNTAGT. The CDR3 totals 13 residues. CDR3: CASSSGENSPLHF. The DNA of the CDR3 is TGTGCCAGCAGTTCAGGGGAGAATTCACCCCTCCACTTT.

The chain recombines TRBV30 with TRBJ2-1; no clear D gene. This CDR3 has 11 residues. Trimming shortened V by 1 base and J by 8 bases, and 6 bases separated the two germline ends. Germline V gene lookup returns CDR1 GTSNPN and CDR2 SVGIG (reference sequence). As DNA, the CDR3 is TGTGCCTGGAGTGGCCAATATGAGCAGTTCTTC. Translated, it gives CAWSGQYEQFF.

This chain connects TRBV6-5 to TRBJ1-3, with D tentatively TRBD1 (5 bases). CDR1 MNHEY and CDR2 SVGAGI come from the germline V gene. The length of the CDR3 is 14 residues. V shed 0 bases and J shed 8 bases, with 11 bases lying between them. CDR3 coding DNA: TGTGCCAGCAGTTACTCGAGGAGGGACCACACCATATATTTT. Its protein is CASSYSRRDHTIYF.

The sample holds a few counts of this clone. This rearrangement joins TRBV6-5 to TRBJ2-1, with D maybe TRBD1 (5 bases). Trimming stripped 6 bases from V and 0 bases from J, with 12 bases between. This CDR3 is 15 amino acids long. Germline loops: CDR1 MNHEY, CDR2 SVGAGI. CDR3 in amino acids: CASRKIDSSYNEQFF. The CDR3 bases are TGTGCCAGCAGGAAGATAGACAGCTCCTACAATGAGCAGTTCTTC.

The CDR3 loop is CASSLEGVSYQPQHF. DNA of the CDR3: TGTGCCAGCAGCTTAGAAGGGGTCTCGTATCAGCCCCAGCATTTT. The V call is TRBV7-2, the J call TRBJ1-5; perhaps TRBD1 as D (5 bases). CDR1 and CDR2 (germline): SGHTA, FQGNSA. This CDR3 is 15 amino acids long. Trimming removed 1 base at V and 5 bases at J, with 12 bases between.

The table lists this clone with a count of one. The chain carries TRBV9 and TRBJ2-3; 9 nucleotides match TRBD2. The CDR3 is 16 residues long. Trimming at V came to 3 bases and at J to 3 bases, leaving 8 bases not matched to a gene. The germline CDR1 and CDR2 sequences are SGDLS and YYNGEE. The CDR3 is CASSATGTSMTDTQYF. The CDR3 bases are TGTGCCAGCAGCGCCACCGGGACTAGCATGACAGATACGCAGTATTTT.

The V call is TRBV28, the J call TRBJ1-5, with TRBD1 identical over 8 bases. The germline V gene has CDR1 MDHEN and CDR2 SYDVKM. V dropped 5 bases and J dropped 2; count of bases not matched to a gene: 14. This CDR3 region has 18 residues. CDR3 nucleotide sequence: TGTGCCAGCAGTCCCGGGACAGGATGGGGGGTACGCAATCAGCCCCAGCATTTT. Translation gives CASSPGTGWGVRNQPQHF.

This chain connects TRBV7-2 to TRBJ2-2, with 10 bases identical to TRBD1. V shed 7 bases, J shed 5 bases, and the junction held 7 bases outside the gene matches. Germline V gene sequence: CDR1 SGHTA, CDR2 FQGNSA. This CDR3 has 15 amino acids. CDR3 amino acids: CASMRDRGRTGELFF. In DNA, the CDR3 is TGTGCCAGCATGCGGGACAGGGGAAGAACCGGGGAGCTGTTTTTT.

The chain joins TRBV7-2 to TRBJ2-3, with D uncertain. V lost 1 base and J 3 bases, leaving 8 bases between the germline ends. The CDR3 consists of 14 residues. Germline V gene data show CDR1 as SGHTA and CDR2 as FQGNSA. This CDR3 is CASSLVGRTDTQYF. CDR3 DNA: TGTGCCAGCAGCTTAGTTGGCAGAACAGATACGCAGTATTTT. The complete variable domain, with remaining parts taken from reference TRBV7-2 and TRBJ2-3, reads GAGVSQSPSNKVTEKGKDVELRCDPISGHTALYWYRQSLGQGLEFLIYFQGNSAPDKSGLPSDRFSAERTGGSVSTLTIQRTQQEDSAVYLCASSLVGRTDTQYFGPGTRLTVL.